Listed below are T cell receptor beta chains from one sample, sequenced in a study of T cells after yellow fever vaccination. TCRdb processed the 5' RACE reads anew with MiXCR; each CDR3 protein has one entry. The sample contains approximately 550,000 distinct CDR3 sequences, 15% to 20% of which appear only once. Here the sequenced sample was PBMCs, taken 15 days after the yellow fever booster vaccination. The receptors derive from a man aged 30 to 45 who received the YFV17D yellow fever vaccine. The CDR3 runs from the conserved cysteine through the conserved F or W. Fields, in order: J gene, V gene, CDR3 protein.

TRBJ1-5 TRBV20-1 CSAGWPGWNQPQHF
TRBJ2-5 TRBV20-1 CSAQDRLAGETQYF
TRBJ2-3 TRBV10-3 CAILASLAGEGYDTQYF
TRBJ2-7 TRBV7-8 CASSMRTGRSYEQYF
TRBJ2-1 TRBV7-6 CASSLFSTGENEQFF
TRBJ2-2 TRBV9 CASSALAPNTGELFF
TRBJ1-5 TRBV2 CASSVDSVSTQHF
TRBJ1-4 TRBV7-2 CASRTQATNEKLFF
TRBJ2-1 TRBV6-2/TRBV6-3 CASSYPQREYNEQFF
TRBJ2-7 TRBV7-2 CARPGPPDYEQYF
TRBJ2-2 TRBV27 CASSFGSRELFF
TRBJ2-3 TRBV27 CASSLSYGMGTDTQYF
TRBJ1-5 TRBV20-1 CSAGKGQDQPQHF
TRBJ1-6 TRBV6-2/TRBV6-3 CASRPGRNNSPLHF
TRBJ2-1 TRBV28 CASSQGTSAVNEQFF
TRBJ1-2 TRBV11-2 CASSTTGVYGYTF
TRBJ2-1 TRBV6-2/TRBV6-3 CASKFLAGSYNEQFF
TRBJ2-3 TRBV7-2 CASSLDPTQASYTQYF
TRBJ2-2 TRBV5-1 CASSLSTGGRRTGELFF
TRBJ2-5 TRBV29-1 CSVEDGGETQYF
TRBJ2-6 TRBV7-9 CASNTAGANVLTF
TRBJ2-7 TRBV5-1 CASSIARSYEQYF
TRBJ2-7 TRBV7-2 CASSLVGGTSEQYF
TRBJ2-3 TRBV7-2 CASSLNPTGGTQYF
TRBJ2-3 TRBV21-1 CASSKAEAAASTDTQYF
TRBJ2-1 TRBV6-2/TRBV6-3 CASSVQYNEQFF
TRBJ2-7 TRBV11-2 CASSLNSGRGEQYF
TRBJ1-4 TRBV5-4 CASSPRVGSPTNEKLFF
TRBJ2-1 TRBV24-1 CATSAYNEQFF
TRBJ1-6 TRBV20-1 CSARGSGTGLTPLHF
TRBJ1-2 TRBV20-1 CSALQGSYTF
TRBJ2-7 TRBV5-1 CASSSTGPSTYEQYF
TRBJ2-7 TRBV20-1 CSAHDGTLLRGQYF
TRBJ2-7 TRBV2 CASRGGGTNSEQYF
TRBJ2-7 TRBV4-2 CASSQDQASTPYEQYF
TRBJ2-7 TRBV25-1 CASSELVEQYF
TRBJ2-2 TRBV5-1 CASSLDGRGTGELFF
TRBJ1-2 TRBV27 CASKFKATVPNYGYTF
TRBJ2-1 TRBV24-1 CATSERTGQVLSINEQFF
TRBJ2-3 TRBV5-6 CASSLLRGGDTQYF
TRBJ2-5 TRBV29-1 CSVVAGVETQYF
TRBJ2-7 TRBV5-1 CASSQGGGPYEQYF
TRBJ2-1 TRBV9 CASSVPVVAGGADEQFF
TRBJ2-2 TRBV20-1 CSAPAPATNAGELFF
TRBJ2-7 TRBV5-1 CASSLVVSGDYEQYF
TRBJ2-3 TRBV6-5 CASSSSGGTYQIGADTQYF
TRBJ2-5 TRBV7-2 CASSPSPGLAGGETQYF
TRBJ2-7 TRBV6-5 CASSLPGQSHEQYF
TRBJ2-6 TRBV12-3/TRBV12-4 CASRARGSGANVLTF
TRBJ2-1 TRBV7-2 CASISSPGINEQFF
TRBJ2-7 TRBV12-3/TRBV12-4 CASSLGETNPAYEQYF
TRBJ2-1 TRBV11-1 CASSLAPLADLPYNEQFF
TRBJ2-2 TRBV7-2 CASSFGPNTGELFF
TRBJ2-5 TRBV5-4 CASSSGRGGQETQYF
TRBJ2-1 TRBV9 CASSFAPSRDHEQFF
TRBJ2-1 TRBV5-1 CASSSRTSGRAVDEQFF
TRBJ1-5 TRBV29-1 CSAGASGNQPQHF
TRBJ2-6 TRBV11-2 CASSPGTLVGANVLTF
TRBJ2-2 TRBV28 CASSYTNTGELFF
TRBJ2-5 TRBV5-4 CASSQTSGGGETQYF